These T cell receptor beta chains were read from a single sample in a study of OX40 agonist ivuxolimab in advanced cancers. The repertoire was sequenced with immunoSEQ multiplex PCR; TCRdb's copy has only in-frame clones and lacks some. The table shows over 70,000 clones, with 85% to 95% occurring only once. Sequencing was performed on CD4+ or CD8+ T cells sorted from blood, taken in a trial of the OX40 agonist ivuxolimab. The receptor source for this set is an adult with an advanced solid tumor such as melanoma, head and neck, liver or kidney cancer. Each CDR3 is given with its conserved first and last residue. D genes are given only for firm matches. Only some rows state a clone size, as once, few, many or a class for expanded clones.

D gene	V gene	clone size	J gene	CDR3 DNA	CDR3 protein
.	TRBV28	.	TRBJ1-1	TGTGCCAGCAGCCACGACAGCGACACTGAAGCTTTCTTT	CASSHDSDTEAFF
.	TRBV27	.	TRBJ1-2	TGTGCCAGCAGTTCCGGGGGCCGCTTTTATGGCTACACCTTC	CASSSGGRFYGYTF
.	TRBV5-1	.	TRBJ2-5	TGCGCCAGCAGCTTGGTCCCCCTAGAGGGCATCTACCAAGAGACCCAGTACTTC	CASSLVPLEGIYQETQYF
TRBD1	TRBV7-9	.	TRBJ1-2	TGTGCCAGCAGCTGGGGACAGGGGGTATATGGCTACACCTTC	CASSWGQGVYGYTF
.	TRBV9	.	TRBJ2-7	TGTGCCAGCAGCGTAGGGCAGACCTACGAGCAGTACTTC	CASSVGQTYEQYF
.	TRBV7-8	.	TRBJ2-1	TGTGCCAGCAGCCCAGAGGGGCCCTATTTGGAGCAGTTCTTC	CASSPEGPYLEQFF
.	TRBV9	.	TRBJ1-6	TGTGCCAGCAGCGGAGAGGAGATGGTCCTCAATTCACCCCTCCACTTT	CASSGEEMVLNSPLHF
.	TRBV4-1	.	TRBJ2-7	TGCGCCAGCAGCCAAGAAACACGGCGCTACGAGCAGTACTTC	CASSQETRRYEQYF
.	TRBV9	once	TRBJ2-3	TGTGCCAGCAGCCCTCGGGGCAGCTCTAGCACAGATACGCAGTATTTT	CASSPRGSSSTDTQYF
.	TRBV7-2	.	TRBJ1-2	TGTGCCAGCAGCTTAGATTACCCCTATGGCTACACCTTC	CASSLDYPYGYTF
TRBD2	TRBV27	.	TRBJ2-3	TGTGCCAGCAGTTTACCGGGAGGGAATACAGATACGCAGTATTTT	CASSLPGGNTDTQYF
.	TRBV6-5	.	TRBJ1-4	TGTGCCAGCAGTTACGGGTCCCCTGGCTGGCTACTGTTTTTT	CASSYGSPGWLLFF
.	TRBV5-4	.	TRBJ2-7	TGTGCCAGCAGCCTCGTGGGAGACTACGAGCAGTACTTC	CASSLVGDYEQYF
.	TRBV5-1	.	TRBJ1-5	TGCGCCAGCAGCTTTGGGACCGATAGCAATCAGCCCCAGCATTTT	CASSFGTDSNQPQHF
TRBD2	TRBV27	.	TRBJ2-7	TGTGCCAGCGGGAGGGCCCTACTCGAGCAGTACTTC	CASGRALLEQYF
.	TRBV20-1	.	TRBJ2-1	TGCAGTGCTAGAGAGGGGATTGAGCAGTTCTTC	CSAREGIEQFF
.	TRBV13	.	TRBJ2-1	TGTGCCAGCAGCTTTGACCCAAATGAGCAGTTCTTC	CASSFDPNEQFF
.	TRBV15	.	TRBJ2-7	TGTGCCACCAGCGGACGGGTCATGTTGAAAGGCGAGCAGTACTTC	CATSGRVMLKGEQYF
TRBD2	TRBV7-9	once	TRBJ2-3	TGTGCCAGCAGTCCGTACCTTAGCGGGGTAATCACAGATACGCAGTATTTT	CASSPYLSGVITDTQYF
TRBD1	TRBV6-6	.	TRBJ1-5	TGTGCCAGCAGTCCTTGGCTGCAGGGGGTCAATCAGCCCCAGCATTTT	CASSPWLQGVNQPQHF
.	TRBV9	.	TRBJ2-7	TGTGCCAGCAGCGTACAGGGGGGCGAGCAGTACTTC	CASSVQGGEQYF
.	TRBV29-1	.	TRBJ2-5	TGCAGCGTTGACGGGACGGAGGGGGAGACCCAGTACTTC	CSVDGTEGETQYF
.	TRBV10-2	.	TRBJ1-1	TGCGCCAGCAGTCAGAGGTGGCAGCTTATGAACACTGAAGCTTTCTTT	CASSQRWQLMNTEAFF
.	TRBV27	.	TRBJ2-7	TGTGCCAGCAGTCCGTTGACTAGTGTGGGAGCCTACGAGCAGTACTTC	CASSPLTSVGAYEQYF
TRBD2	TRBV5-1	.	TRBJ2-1	TGCGCCAGCAGCACGAATCCTAGCGGAGGGTACAATGAGCAGTTCTTC	CASSTNPSGGYNEQFF
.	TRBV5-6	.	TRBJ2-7	TGTGCCAGCAGCGGGGGGTCCTCCTACGAGCAGTACTTC	CASSGGSSYEQYF
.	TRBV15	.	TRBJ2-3	TGTGCCACCAGCAGAGATCTGGAGGGACTCCACTATACGCAGTATTTT	CATSRDLEGLHYTQYF
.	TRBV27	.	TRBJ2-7	TGTGCCAGCAGTTTAACAGGTCCGGGCTCCTACGAGCAGTACTTC	CASSLTGPGSYEQYF
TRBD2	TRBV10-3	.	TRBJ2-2	TGTGCCATCAGACCAGTAGCGGGAGGGCCTTATTCGAACACCGGGGAGCTGTTTTTT	CAIRPVAGGPYSNTGELFF